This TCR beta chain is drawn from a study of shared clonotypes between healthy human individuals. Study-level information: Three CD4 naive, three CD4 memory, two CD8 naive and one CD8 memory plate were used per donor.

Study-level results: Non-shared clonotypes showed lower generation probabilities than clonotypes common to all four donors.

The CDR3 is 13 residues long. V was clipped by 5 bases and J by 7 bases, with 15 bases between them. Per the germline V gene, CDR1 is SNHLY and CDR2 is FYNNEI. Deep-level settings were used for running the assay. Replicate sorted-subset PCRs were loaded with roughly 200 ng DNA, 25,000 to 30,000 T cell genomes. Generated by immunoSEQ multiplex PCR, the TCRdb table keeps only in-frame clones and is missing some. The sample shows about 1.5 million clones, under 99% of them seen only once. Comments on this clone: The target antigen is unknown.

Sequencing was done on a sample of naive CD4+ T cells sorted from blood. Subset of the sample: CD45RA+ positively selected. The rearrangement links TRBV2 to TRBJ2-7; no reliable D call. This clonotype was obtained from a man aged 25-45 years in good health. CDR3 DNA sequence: TGTGCCAGCAGTCAACTTCCCATGGGTGAGCAGTACTTC. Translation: CASSQLPMGEQYF.